These T cell receptor beta chains were read from a single sample in a study of patients and donors after allogeneic stem cell transplantation. TCRdb passed the RT-PCR reads through MiXCR, listing each CDR3 protein once. The profile shows some 880,000 distinct CDR3 sequences, 18% of them singletons. Sequenced sample: blood, either unsorted or a sorted T cell fraction (not recorded which). These receptors all stem from a human donor who was either an allogeneic HSCT recipient or a stem cell or donor lymphocyte infusion donor (not recorded which). It is not recorded whose cells these are; they may come from a transplant donor. CDR3s include the opening cysteine and the closing phenylalanine or tryptophan. D genes are given only for firm matches. Only part of the rows carry a size: once, few, many, or a class if the clone is expanded.

J gene: TRBJ1-1; D gene: TRBD1; clone size: few; CDR3 length: 16; V gene: TRBV7-2; CDR3 DNA: TGTGCCAGCAGCTTAGCCCTGACAGGGGCGAATATTGAAGCTTTCTTT; CDR3 protein: CASSLALTGANIEAFF
J gene: TRBJ2-5; D gene: NA; clone size: few; CDR3 length: 17; V gene: TRBV5-1; CDR3 DNA: TGCGCCAGCAGCGGATTATTCTTAACAGGGCGTGTAGAGACCCAGTACTTC; CDR3 protein: CASSGLFLTGRVETQYF
J gene: TRBJ1-6; D gene: TRBD1; clone size: NA; CDR3 length: 15; V gene: TRBV5-1; CDR3 DNA: TGCGCCAGCAGCCCCCGGGACAGGGCCAATTCACCCCTCCACTTT; CDR3 protein: CASSPRDRANSPLHF
J gene: TRBJ2-7; D gene: NA; clone size: NA; CDR3 length: 12; V gene: TRBV20-1; CDR3 DNA: TGCAGTGCAAGAGGTATAGGGATGGAGCAGTACTTC; CDR3 protein: CSARGIGMEQYF
J gene: TRBJ2-2; D gene: NA; clone size: few; CDR3 length: 17; V gene: TRBV4-3; CDR3 DNA: TGCGCCAGCAGCCAAGTCCTAGGTTTGGGGAACACCGGGGAGCTGTTTTTT; CDR3 protein: CASSQVLGLGNTGELFF
J gene: TRBJ2-7; D gene: TRBD1; clone size: few; CDR3 length: 14; V gene: TRBV6-1; CDR3 DNA: TGTGCCAGCAGTGAGGAACAGGGGTTGGGCGAGCAGTACTTC; CDR3 protein: CASSEEQGLGEQYF
J gene: TRBJ1-3; D gene: NA; clone size: few; CDR3 length: 15; V gene: TRBV15; CDR3 DNA: TGTGCCACCAGCAGAGATGGGTTATTGGGAAACACCATATATTTT; CDR3 protein: CATSRDGLLGNTIYF
J gene: TRBJ2-7; D gene: TRBD1; clone size: few; CDR3 length: 13; V gene: TRBV7-9; CDR3 DNA: TGTGCCAGCAGCTTCTTACAGGGGGGTGAGCAGTACTTC; CDR3 protein: CASSFLQGGEQYF
J gene: TRBJ1-2; D gene: NA; clone size: NA; CDR3 length: 15; V gene: TRBV12-3/TRBV12-4; CDR3 DNA: TGTGCCAGCACCTGGGATCAAGGGGGAGACTATGGCTACACCTTC; CDR3 protein: CASTWDQGGDYGYTF
J gene: TRBJ2-1; D gene: NA; clone size: few; CDR3 length: 16; V gene: TRBV7-3; CDR3 DNA: TGTGCCAGCAGCCCCGAAGCAGGGTGGTCCTACAATGAGCAGTTCTTC; CDR3 protein: CASSPEAGWSYNEQFF
J gene: TRBJ2-3; D gene: NA; clone size: few; CDR3 length: 14; V gene: TRBV6-5; CDR3 DNA: TGTGCCAGCAGTTACGGTCCTAGCACAGATACGCAGTATTTT; CDR3 protein: CASSYGPSTDTQYF
J gene: TRBJ2-2; D gene: NA; clone size: many; CDR3 length: 15; V gene: TRBV10-3; CDR3 DNA: TGTGCCATCAAACCTCGCGCATCGAACACCGGGGAGCTGTTTTTT; CDR3 protein: CAIKPRASNTGELFF
J gene: TRBJ2-7; D gene: NA; clone size: many; CDR3 length: 14; V gene: TRBV18; CDR3 DNA: TGTGCCAGCTCACAACAGGGAATCTCCTACGAGCAGTACTTC; CDR3 protein: CASSQQGISYEQYF
J gene: TRBJ2-3; D gene: TRBD2; clone size: NA; CDR3 length: 17; V gene: TRBV4-1; CDR3 DNA: TGCGCCAGCAGCCAAGAGCTAGCGGGGGTAAGCACAGATACGCAGTATTTT; CDR3 protein: CASSQELAGVSTDTQYF
J gene: TRBJ2-1; D gene: TRBD2; clone size: few; CDR3 length: 15; V gene: TRBV20-1; CDR3 DNA: TGCAGTGCTAGAGATCCCAGCGGGGAATACAATGAGCAGTTCTTC; CDR3 protein: CSARDPSGEYNEQFF
J gene: TRBJ1-1; D gene: NA; clone size: few; CDR3 length: 14; V gene: TRBV7-2; CDR3 DNA: TGTGCCAGCAGCCATCTACAGGGAATCACTGAAGCTTTCTTT; CDR3 protein: CASSHLQGITEAFF
J gene: TRBJ2-5; D gene: NA; clone size: NA; CDR3 length: 14; V gene: TRBV18; CDR3 DNA: TGTGCCAGCTCACCACCGTGGGGCGGGGAGACCCAGTACTTC; CDR3 protein: CASSPPWGGETQYF
J gene: TRBJ1-1; D gene: NA; clone size: NA; CDR3 length: 12; V gene: TRBV12-3/TRBV12-4; CDR3 DNA: TGTGCCAGCAGTTCTCGGTGGGTCGAAGCTTTCTTT; CDR3 protein: CASSSRWVEAFF
J gene: TRBJ1-2; D gene: NA; clone size: many; CDR3 length: 13; V gene: TRBV5-1; CDR3 DNA: TGCGCCAGCAGCTTGGATCTAGGGGATGGCTACACCTTC; CDR3 protein: CASSLDLGDGYTF
J gene: TRBJ1-1; D gene: NA; clone size: few; CDR3 length: 15; V gene: TRBV24-1; CDR3 DNA: TGTGCCACCAGTGCCCCCGCAGGCCCGAACACTGAAGCTTTCTTT; CDR3 protein: CATSAPAGPNTEAFF
J gene: TRBJ2-5; D gene: NA; clone size: few; CDR3 length: 14; V gene: TRBV9; CDR3 DNA: TGTGCCAGCAGCGTAGCGGGGAACGAAGAGACCCAGTACTTC; CDR3 protein: CASSVAGNEETQYF
J gene: TRBJ1-5; D gene: TRBD1; clone size: NA; CDR3 length: 15; V gene: TRBV28; CDR3 DNA: TGTGCCAGCAGTTGGGGACAGGTTGACAATCAGCCCCAGCATTTT; CDR3 protein: CASSWGQVDNQPQHF